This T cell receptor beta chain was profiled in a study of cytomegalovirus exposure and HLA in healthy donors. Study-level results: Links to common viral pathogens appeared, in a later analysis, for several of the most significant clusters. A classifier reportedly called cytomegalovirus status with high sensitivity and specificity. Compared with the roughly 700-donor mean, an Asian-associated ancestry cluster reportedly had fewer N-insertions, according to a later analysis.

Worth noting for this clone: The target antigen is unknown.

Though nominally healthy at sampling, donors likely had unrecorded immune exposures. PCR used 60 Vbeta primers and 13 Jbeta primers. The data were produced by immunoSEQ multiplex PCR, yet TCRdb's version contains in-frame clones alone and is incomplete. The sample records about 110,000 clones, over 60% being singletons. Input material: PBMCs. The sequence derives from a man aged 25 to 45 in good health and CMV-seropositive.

The CDR3 sequence is CASSYDRRPNYGYTF. The CDR3 region has the DNA TGTGCCAGCAGTTACGACAGACGACCTAACTATGGCTACACCTTC. The chain carries TRBV28 and TRBJ1-2; D might be TRBD1 (5 bases). This CDR3 has 15 residues. The V gene's germline CDR1 is MDHEN and CDR2 SYDVKM. V was trimmed by 4 bases and J by 0 bases, leaving 12 bases between them.